The next 13 T cell receptor beta chains were all read from a single sample in a study of PD-1 blockade in mismatch repair-deficient tumors (dated by TCRdb to the late 2010s). Receptor libraries were prepared by the immunoSEQ multiplex PCR assay. TCRdb took over this immuneACCESS table, retaining in-frame rearrangements with V and J assigned. Such tables are incomplete; in checked studies, under half of the missing clones stem from an unresolved V gene, and the remainder is unexplained. The sample table shows some 120,000 clones, and 70% to 90% are seen once. Less than 15% of the sample rests with the top ten. This specimen consisted of peripheral blood, obtained 44 weeks after starting pembrolizumab. The receptors stem from an adult with mismatch repair-deficient cancer.

The chain couples TRBV29-1 to TRBJ1-4, with 8 bases identical to TRBD1. Germline V CDR1 and CDR2: SQVTM, ANQGSEA. The J segment lost 5 bases and the V segment lost 3 bases, leaving 5 bases of the junction unmatched. The CDR3 has 14 residues. CDR3 in amino acids: CSVDLGQENEKLFF. DNA of the CDR3: TGCAGCGTTGACTTGGGACAGGAAAATGAAAAACTGTTTTTT.

V and J are TRBV28 and TRBJ1-2, with no clear D. Germline V gives CDR1 MDHEN, CDR2 SYDVKM. The V end was cut by 5 bases, the J end by 5 bases, with 12 bases between. CDR3 length: 13 residues. The DNA for the CDR3 is TGTGCCAGCAGTCCCCCCTTGGTTTATGGCTACACCTTC. Protein product: CASSPPLVYGYTF.

V is TRBV7-2 and J is TRBJ2-7; D uncertain. V was shortened by 2 bases and J by 2 bases, with 13 bases between the two germline ends. The CDR3 loop spans 15 amino acids. The germline gives CDR1 SGHTA, CDR2 FQGNSA. The CDR3 DNA is TGTGCCAGCAGCTTATCAATCGGGCTCGCCTACGAGCAGTACTTC. Its translation: CASSLSIGLAYEQYF.

The chain links TRBV28 to TRBJ2-7; a weak D match, TRBD2 (6 bases). The CDR3 extends over 15 amino acids. Germline values: CDR1 MDHEN, CDR2 SYDVKM. The V and J ends lost 3 bases and 6 bases respectively, with 18 bases between them. The CDR3: CASSFRRTDGGEQYF. In DNA form, the CDR3 reads TGTGCCAGCAGTTTTCGGCGGACCGACGGGGGCGAGCAGTACTTC.

The V and J genes are TRBV4-3 and TRBJ2-1, with D uncertain. The CDR3 is 14 amino acids. Germline V gene lookup returns CDR1 LGHNA and CDR2 YSLEER. Trimming took off 4 bases at V and 8 bases at J, with 15 bases between the two ends. CDR3 sequence reads: CASSPPGRADEQFF. CDR3 DNA sequence: TGCGCCAGCAGCCCCCCCGGTAGGGCCGATGAGCAGTTCTTC.

The genes are TRBV5-5 and TRBJ2-2, with D possibly being TRBD2 (5 bases). V dropped 1 base and J dropped 6 bases, with 13 bases sitting between them. The CDR3 loop spans 15 amino acids. CDR1 is SGHKS and CDR2 is YYEKEE in the germline V gene (reference sequence). The chain's CDR3 is CASSLRGKSAGELFF. The CDR3 region has the DNA TGTGCCAGCAGCTTGCGAGGGAAATCCGCCGGGGAGCTGTTTTTT.

V usage is TRBV7-9 and J usage is TRBJ2-5; 10 bases are shared with TRBD1. After removal of 3 bases from V and 4 bases from J, the junction contained 5 bases not matched to a gene. CDR3 length equals 15 residues. Germline V CDR1 and CDR2: SEHNR, FQNEAQ (reference sequence). The CDR3: CASSFARDRGETQYF. DNA of the CDR3: TGTGCCAGCAGCTTCGCCCGGGACAGGGGAGAGACCCAGTACTTC.

The V and J genes are TRBV7-9 and TRBJ2-7, with 9 bases aligning to TRBD2. This CDR3 comprises 14 residues. Trimming took 5 bases from V and 0 from J; bases not matched to a gene: 2. CDR1 and CDR2 from the germline V gene are SEHNR and FQNEAQ (reference sequence). CDR3 DNA: TGTGCCAGCAGCCGGACTAGCGACTCCTACGAGCAGTACTTC. Protein: CASSRTSDSYEQYF. The whole variable domain, filled in from reference TRBV7-9 and TRBJ2-7, reads DTGVSQNPRHKITKRGQNVTFRCDPISEHNRLYWYRQTLGQGPEFLTYFQNEAQLEKSRLLSDRFSAERPKGSFSTLEIQRTEQGDSAMYLCASSRTSDSYEQYFGPGTRLTVT.

This clone was detected only a few times. The CDR3 nucleotides are TGTGCCAGCTCACCAGGAGGTGACTATGAGCAGTTCTTC. Amino acids: CASSPGGDYEQFF. This chain connects TRBV18 to TRBJ2-1; D perhaps matches TRBD2 (5 bases). V was cut by 2 bases and J by 8 bases, with 10 bases left in between. The CDR3 is made up of 13 amino acids. Looked up from germline, CDR1 is KGHSH and CDR2 is LQKENI.

On this clone itself: In the same sample, other DNA sequences code for this CDR3. The gene calls are TRBV30 and TRBJ2-7; TRBD1 is a possible D gene (6 bases). Trimming took off 0 bases at V and 0 bases at J, with 6 bases between the two ends. Germline V gene sequence: CDR1 GTSNPN, CDR2 SVGIG (reference sequence). This CDR3 is built from 13 residues. The CDR3 here is CAWSVGGSYEQYF. In nucleotides, the CDR3 is TGTGCCTGGAGTGTAGGGGGCTCCTACGAGCAGTACTTC. The complete variable domain, with remaining parts taken from reference TRBV30 and TRBJ2-7, reads SQTIHQWPATLVQPVGSPLSLECTVEGTSNPNLYWYRQAAGRGLQLLFYSVGIGQISSEVPQNLSASRPQDRQFILSSKKLLLSDSGFYLCAWSVGGSYEQYFGPGTRLTVT.

The chain's CDR3 is CASSVDGGRANEQFF. The CDR3 DNA follows: TGTGCCAGCAGCGTAGATGGCGGGAGGGCCAATGAGCAGTTCTTC. This chain uses TRBV9 with TRBJ2-1, with 9 bases identical to TRBD2. CDR3 length: 15 amino acids. V lost 0 bases and J lost 6; bases outside the gene matches: 4. Germline CDR1 and CDR2: SGDLS and YYNGEE.

This chain connects TRBV5-1 to TRBJ1-2; a weak D match, TRBD1 (5 bases). Trimming shortened V by 3 bases and J by 8 bases, and 17 bases separated the two germline ends. CDR1 SGHRS and CDR2 YFSETQ come from the germline V gene. This CDR3 contains 14 residues. CDR3 coding DNA: TGCGCCAGCAGCTGGGAGGGCGGGGCGCCCGGCTACACCTTC. This gives the protein CASSWEGGAPGYTF.

The chain joins TRBV27 to TRBJ2-1, with 10 bases lining up with TRBD1. This CDR3 is built from 14 residues. Germline V lookup: CDR1 MNHEY, CDR2 SMNVEV (reference sequence). After removal of 6 bases from V and 4 bases from J, the junction contained 3 bases not matched to a gene. The CDR3 sequence: CASSGTGAYNEQFF. In DNA form, the CDR3 reads TGTGCCAGCAGCGGGACAGGGGCTTACAATGAGCAGTTCTTC.